This entry features one TCR beta chain sequence. In the original processing: Amplification with reference gene primers provided the estimates of nucleated cell counts. Using immunoSEQ multiplex PCR, the repertoire was profiled, and TCRdb retains in-frame clones only, with some absent. V and J calls and clone size follow that table, whereas D and trimming were derived from the DNA. The table has roughly 200,000 clones, 88% seen once. The sample belongs to a study of blood T cell repertoires in COVID-19. Overall study context: PBMCs, B-cell-depleted T cells, or T cells provided the cDNA or gDNA that made up the material.

With 6 bases removed from V and 0 bases from J, the gap between germline ends came to 12 bases. This CDR3 has 15 residues. Germline-derived CDR1 and CDR2 are ENHRY and SYGVKD. The specimen was PBMCs or T cells enriched from blood (not recorded which). The chain links TRBV10-3 to TRBJ2-1, with D unclear. The sequence was collected from a woman in her twenties or thirties who had recovered from COVID-19. The CDR3 sequence is CAISPRSSSYNEQFF. CDR3 sequence (DNA): TGTGCCATCAGCCCTAGATCGAGCTCCTACAATGAGCAGTTCTTC.